The 5 T cell receptor beta chains reported below all come from one sample, sequenced in a study of T cell repertoires in cytomegalovirus infection. One entry per CDR3 protein, called by TCRdb with MiXCR from the reads. The sample holds around 450,000 distinct CDR3 sequences, roughly 30% seen once. The specimen sequenced was PBMCs. The receptor set was obtained from a human donor in good health (CMV status not recorded). Some clones in this sample may be carry-over from other donors' samples.

This clonotype has just a few counts. CDR3 protein: CASSLTQGSFHGYTF. The CDR3 region has the DNA TGTGCCAGCAGTTTAACGCAGGGTTCCTTTCATGGCTACACCTTC. This chain links TRBV28 with TRBJ1-2, with D tentatively TRBD1 (5 bases). This CDR3 is built from 15 residues. The germline V gene encodes CDR1 MDHEN and CDR2 SYDVKM. Trimming took off 2 bases at V and 6 bases at J, with 16 bases between the two ends.

The chain has TRBV20-1 and TRBJ2-1; D is perhaps TRBD1 (5 bases). The CDR3 sequence is 16 residues long. CDR1 DFQATT and CDR2 SNEGSKA come from the germline V gene (reference sequence). Trimming left V 0 bases short and J 0 bases short, with 12 bases between. This CDR3 reads CSAREAGRSSYNEQFF. CDR3 sequence (DNA): TGCAGTGCTAGAGAGGCAGGGCGAAGCTCCTACAATGAGCAGTTCTTC.

This clonotype has more than one count but fewer than ten. J is TRBJ2-2 and V is TRBV4-3; no firm D call. Between the trimmed V and J ends, which lost 0 bases and 7 bases, there was a span of 12 bases. Germline V lookup: CDR1 LGHNA, CDR2 YSLEER. CDR3 length: 15 residues. CDR3 nucleotide sequence: TGCGCCAGCAGCCAAGATAACGGGTACGACGGGGAGCTGTTTTTT. Its protein product is CASSQDNGYDGELFF.

This clonotype was detected only a few times. The V gene is TRBV24-1, the J gene TRBJ1-6; D gene unclear. CDR1 is KGHDR and CDR2 is SFDVKD in the germline V gene. This CDR3 has 15 amino acids. The ends were cut back, 0 bases at V and 8 bases at J, with 10 bases in the middle. The CDR3 region has the DNA TGTGCCACCAGTGATTTGGTAGGGCGCGATTCACCCCTCCACTTT. Its translation is CATSDLVGRDSPLHF.

This clonotype came up a few times. The chain joins TRBV7-9 to TRBJ2-7; D perhaps matches TRBD1 (5 bases). The germline CDR1 and CDR2 sequences are SEHNR and FQNEAQ (reference sequence). Trimming shortened V by 1 base and J by 1 base, and 14 bases separated the two germline ends. CDR3 size: 16 residues. The CDR3 DNA is TGTGCCAGCAGCTTAGGGTCCAGGGAATGGTCCTACGAGCAGTACTTC. Amino acid sequence: CASSLGSREWSYEQYF.